This TCR beta chain emerged from a study of beta chain features in type 1 diabetes. Whole-study results and caveats: In every one of the four CD4+ subsets, TCRB CDR3s were moderately but significantly shorter in Type 1 diabetes patients. Fewer insertions but more deletions were seen at VDJ junctions in type 1 diabetes patients.

Trimming removed 6 bases at V and 2 bases at J, with 11 bases between. The CDR3 is 15 amino acids. From germline, CDR1 is MNHNY and CDR2 SVGAGI (reference sequence). On this clone itself: Its antigen is undetermined.

Sorting gave populations that all exceeded 95% purity. The isolated RNA, all of it, was reverse transcribed, so expressed TCRB transcripts were what got sequenced. Method: immunoSEQ multiplex PCR; TCRdb's copy keeps in-frame clones and lacks some. The profile shows 230,000 or so clones, roughly 17% of them singletons. Sequenced material: naive CD4+ T cells from blood. This clonotype was sampled from a man aged 25-45 years with type 1 diabetes. This chain links TRBV6-6 with TRBJ2-6; no definite D call. CDR3 amino acids: CASSRTAPGANVLTF. DNA of the CDR3: TGTGCCAGCAGCCGCACAGCCCCTGGGGCCAACGTCCTGACTTTC.